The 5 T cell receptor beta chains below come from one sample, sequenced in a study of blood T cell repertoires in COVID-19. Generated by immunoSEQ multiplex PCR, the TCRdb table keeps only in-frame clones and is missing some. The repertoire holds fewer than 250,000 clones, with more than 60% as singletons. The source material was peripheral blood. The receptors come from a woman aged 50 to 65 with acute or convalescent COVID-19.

CDR3 DNA: TGTGCCAGCAGCGGACTAGTTGACCTAAACTACGAGCAGTACTTC. The encoded protein is CASSGLVDLNYEQYF. The genes are TRBV7-8 and TRBJ2-7; 7 nucleotides line up with TRBD2. Losses at the gene ends were 5 bases for V and 3 bases for J; bases not matched to a gene: 10. This CDR3 has 15 residues. Looked up from germline, CDR1 is SGHVS and CDR2 is FQNEAQ. Using reference TRBV7-8 and TRBJ2-7 for the parts outside the CDR3, the full variable domain is GAGVSQSPRYKVAKRGQDVALRCDPISGHVSLFWYQQALGQGPEFLTYFQNEAQLDKSGLPSDRFFAERPEGSVSTLKIQRTQQEDSAVYLCASSGLVDLNYEQYFGPGTRLTVT.

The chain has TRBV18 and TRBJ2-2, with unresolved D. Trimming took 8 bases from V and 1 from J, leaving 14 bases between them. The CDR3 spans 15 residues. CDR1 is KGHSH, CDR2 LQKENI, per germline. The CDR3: CASKSQRGNTGELFF. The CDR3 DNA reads TGTGCCAGCAAATCCCAACGCGGGAACACCGGGGAGCTGTTTTTT.

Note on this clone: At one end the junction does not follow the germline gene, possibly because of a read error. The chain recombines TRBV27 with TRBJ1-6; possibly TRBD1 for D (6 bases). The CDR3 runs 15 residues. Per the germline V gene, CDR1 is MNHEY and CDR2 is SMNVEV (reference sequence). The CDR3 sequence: CASRLQGIAHSPLLF. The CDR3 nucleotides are TGTGCCAGCAGACTACAGGGAATTGCCCATTCACCCCTCCTCTTT.

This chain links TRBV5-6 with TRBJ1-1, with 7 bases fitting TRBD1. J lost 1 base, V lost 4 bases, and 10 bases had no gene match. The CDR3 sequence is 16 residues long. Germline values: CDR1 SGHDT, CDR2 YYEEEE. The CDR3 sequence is CASSDRLGQKNTEAFF. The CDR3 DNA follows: TGTGCCAGCAGCGACCGCCTGGGACAGAAGAACACTGAAGCTTTCTTT.

The CDR3 nucleotides read TGCGCCAGCAGCTTGGAAGGAGCGGGACGGTACACAGATACGCAGTATTTT. Protein sequence: CASSLEGAGRYTDTQYF. The gene calls are TRBV5-1 and TRBJ2-3; the match to TRBD2 covers 7 bases. CDR3 size: 17 residues. The germline V gene has CDR1 SGHRS and CDR2 YFSETQ. The trim removed 0 bases at V and 2 bases at J, leaving 9 bases unmatched.